The subject of this entry is one TCR beta chain. The CDR3 length is 16 residues. The trim removed 5 bases at V and 2 bases at J, leaving 9 bases unmatched. Per germline, CDR1 SGHRS and CDR2 YFSETQ. This entry comes from a study of blood T cell repertoires in COVID-19. On the study more broadly: Whether acute or convalescent, the COVID-19 samples came from the United States, Italy and Spain. PBMCs, B-cell-depleted T cells, or T cells provided the cDNA or gDNA that made up the material.

Per the original data handling: Researchers report that nucleated cell counts were estimated from reference gene primer amplification. TCRdb's copy holds only in-frame clones and misses some; the assay was immunoSEQ multiplex PCR. V, J and clone size are taken as reported in that table, and D and trimming were inferred from the DNA itself. The sample consists of hundreds of thousands of clones, roughly 87% of them appearing once. This sequence joins TRBV5-1 and TRBJ2-1; 8 bases are shared with TRBD2. Sequencing was carried out using peripheral blood. This clonotype was obtained from a human donor in a cohort sampled during active COVID-19. CDR3: CASRIIAGPTYNEQFF. CDR3 in DNA: TGCGCCAGCAGAATCATAGCGGGACCAACCTACAATGAGCAGTTCTTC.